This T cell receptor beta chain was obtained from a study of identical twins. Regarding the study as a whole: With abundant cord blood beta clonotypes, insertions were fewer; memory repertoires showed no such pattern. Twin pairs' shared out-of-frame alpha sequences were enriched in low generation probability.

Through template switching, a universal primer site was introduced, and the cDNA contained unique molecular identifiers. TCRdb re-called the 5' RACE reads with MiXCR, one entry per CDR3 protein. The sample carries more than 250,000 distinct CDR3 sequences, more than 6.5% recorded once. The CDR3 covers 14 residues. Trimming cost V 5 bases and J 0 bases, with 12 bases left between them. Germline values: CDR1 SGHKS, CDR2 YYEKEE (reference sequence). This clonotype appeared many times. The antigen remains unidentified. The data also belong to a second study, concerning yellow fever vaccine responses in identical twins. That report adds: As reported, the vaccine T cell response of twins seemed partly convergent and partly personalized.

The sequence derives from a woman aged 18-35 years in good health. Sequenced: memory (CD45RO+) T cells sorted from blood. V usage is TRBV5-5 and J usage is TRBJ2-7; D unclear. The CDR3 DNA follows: TGTGCCAGCAGTCGGACCGCCGGCTCCTACGAGCAGTACTTC. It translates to CASSRTAGSYEQYF.